Following are 7 T cell receptor beta chains from one sample sequenced in a study of T cells in Graves' hyperthyroidism and ophthalmopathy. Regions amplified from RNA transcripts were the TCR beta CDR3 regions. The primer set for the first-round RT-PCR of the TCR CDR3 was HTBI. TCRdb called the multiplex PCR reads again in MiXCR, with one record for every CDR3 protein. Found here are about 380,000 distinct CDR3 sequences, roughly 14% of them singletons; the top ten hold about 20%. The source material was blood. All receptors come from a young man with Graves' hyperthyroidism that later progressed to Graves' ophthalmopathy.

This clonotype was counted only a few times. The chain employs TRBV27 and TRBJ2-3; 7 nucleotides align to TRBD1. Germline V gives CDR1 MNHEY, CDR2 SMNVEV (reference sequence). The junction had 13 bases not matched to a gene; V was cut back by 4 bases and J by 0 bases. The CDR3 extends over 18 amino acids. The CDR3 DNA follows: TGTGCCAGCAGTTCCGACAGGGTCGTCAATTCTAGCACAGATACGCAGTATTTT. It encodes CASSSDRVVNSSTDTQYF.

This clonotype was recorded a few times. The chain recombines TRBV6-5 with TRBJ2-3; tentative D call: TRBD1 (7 bases). Looked up from germline, CDR1 is MNHEY and CDR2 is SVGAGI. CDR3 size: 15 residues. V lost 4 bases and J lost 1, with 12 bases in between. The CDR3 spells CASSSRGVGTDTQYF. The CDR3 DNA follows: TGTGCCAGCAGTTCCAGGGGGGTTGGCACAGATACGCAGTATTTT.

As concerns this clonotype: A much larger clonotype is one base distant, so this may be a read error. J is TRBJ1-1 and V is TRBV12-3 or TRBV12-4; D remains unclear. This CDR3 region has 13 residues. CDR3 in amino acids: CARSLSEWTEAFF. Written as DNA, the CDR3 is TGTGCCCGCAGTTTATCTGAGTGGACTGAAGCTTTCTTT.

This rearrangement joins TRBV20-1 to TRBJ2-2; a possible D gene is TRBD1 (6 bases). Germline lookup yields CDR1 DFQATT and CDR2 SNEGSKA (reference sequence). The CDR3 sequence is 16 residues long. Trimming left V 0 bases short and J 6 bases short, with 17 bases between. The CDR3 protein is CSARDQEGGESGELFF. In nucleotides, the CDR3 is TGCAGTGCTAGAGATCAAGAAGGGGGAGAATCCGGGGAGCTGTTTTTT.

The DNA of the CDR3 is TGTGCCAGCAGTCCCAATAGTCGGAATCAGCCCCAGCATTTT. Translated: CASSPNSRNQPQHF. V gene TRBV27 combines with J gene TRBJ1-5, with D unclear. CDR1 is MNHEY and CDR2 is SMNVEV in the germline V gene (reference sequence). The CDR3 totals 14 residues. V dropped 5 bases and J dropped 4 bases, with 12 bases sitting between them.

This clonotype was detected ten times or more. The genes are TRBV20-1 and TRBJ2-7; D not certain. Germline assignment: CDR1 DFQATT and CDR2 SNEGSKA (reference sequence). The CDR3 loop spans 12 amino acids. Trimming stripped 0 bases from V and 4 bases from J, with 7 bases between. The chain's CDR3 is CSARDVGYEQYF. The CDR3 bases are TGCAGTGCTAGAGATGTGGGTTACGAGCAGTACTTC.

This chain connects TRBV27 to TRBJ2-7; 7 bases are a match to TRBD2. V shed 4 bases and J 2 bases; nucleotides not matched to a gene: 5. Germline loops: CDR1 MNHEY, CDR2 SMNVEV (reference sequence). This CDR3 spans 14 amino acids. The CDR3 protein is CASSYGGNTYEQYF. The CDR3 coding sequence is TGTGCCAGCAGTTACGGGGGGAATACCTACGAGCAGTACTTC.